The 30 T cell receptor beta chains below come from one sample, sequenced in a study of response to subunit inactivated influenza vaccine. MiXCR, run by TCRdb on the RT-PCR reads, gives a single entry per CDR3 protein. Of hundreds of thousands of distinct CDR3 sequences in the sample, around 20% were seen once. The sample here was PBMCs from blood, taken more than 4 days after vaccination. The receptors were sampled from a man in his forties or fifties who received an inactivated influenza vaccine.

This clonotype was observed a few times. The chain recombines TRBV20-1 with TRBJ2-7, with D possibly being TRBD1 (6 bases). Germline CDR1 DFQATT, CDR2 SNEGSKA (reference sequence). The V and J ends lost 1 base and 3 bases respectively, with 10 bases between them. This CDR3 contains 13 residues. CDR3 in DNA: TGCAGTGCTAGAGGAAACAGGGACTACGAGCAGTACTTC. Amino acid sequence: CSARGNRDYEQYF.

This clonotype appeared a few times. The rearrangement uses TRBV20-1 and TRBJ2-1; 10 nucleotides align to TRBD2. The CDR3 consists of 15 residues. Germline values: CDR1 DFQATT, CDR2 SNEGSKA (reference sequence). The V segment lost 4 bases and the J segment 2 bases; nucleotides outside the gene matches: 5. Here the CDR3 reads CSAKLAGGPYNEQFF. The CDR3, as DNA: TGCAGTGCTAAGTTAGCGGGGGGCCCCTACAATGAGCAGTTCTTC.

The DNA for the CDR3 is TGTGCCAGCAGCTTAGCGGGACCCGGTCCGGGGCAGTTCTTC. Amino acids: CASSLAGPGPGQFF. The rearrangement uses TRBV7-9 and TRBJ2-1; D possibly matches TRBD1 or TRBD2 (5 bases each). This CDR3 is built from 14 residues. Germline-derived CDR1 and CDR2 are SEHNR and FQNEAQ (reference sequence). V was cut by 0 bases and J by 12 bases, with 15 bases left in between.

The V and J genes are TRBV10-3 and TRBJ2-2; D unclear. This CDR3 spans 15 amino acids. V dropped 0 bases and J dropped 0 bases, with 5 bases sitting between them. Germline loops: CDR1 ENHRY, CDR2 SYGVKD. The CDR3 bases are TGTGCCATCAGTGAGTCGTATTCGAACACCGGGGAGCTGTTTTTT. This sequence encodes CAISESYSNTGELFF.

The chain joins TRBV14 to TRBJ2-7, with D perhaps matching TRBD2 (5 bases). The germline V gene has CDR1 SGHDN and CDR2 FVKESK. Between the trimmed V and J ends, which lost 3 bases and 1 base, there was a span of 19 bases. The CDR3 is made up of 17 amino acids. The CDR3 nucleotides are TGTGCCAGCAGCCACTTGTCAGGCGCCGGAGGATCCTACGAGCAGTACTTC. Translated: CASSHLSGAGGSYEQYF.

Comment on this clonotype: One end of the junction does not line up with germline, which may come from a read error. J is TRBJ1-6 and V is TRBV20-1; D may be TRBD1 (6 bases). CDR3 length: 16 amino acids. Germline V gene lookup returns CDR1 DFQATT and CDR2 SNEGSKA (reference sequence). In DNA form, the CDR3 reads TGCTGTGCTAGAGATCCCGCGACAGGTGGGAATTCACCCCTCCACTTT. Translation gives CCARDPATGGNSPLHF.

This clonotype appeared a few times. CDR3 in amino acids: CASSVQRGSTDTQYF. In DNA, the CDR3 is TGTGCCAGCAGTGTTCAACGGGGCAGCACAGATACGCAGTATTTT. The chain has TRBV2 and TRBJ2-3; either TRBD1 or TRBD2 may fit D (5 bases each). Germline V gene sequence: CDR1 SNHLY, CDR2 FYNNEI. The CDR3 spans 15 residues. The germline V and J ends were trimmed by 4 bases and 0 bases, with 11 bases remaining between them.

CDR3 nucleotides: TGTGCCAGCACCCAGGGGAGGCAGGGGCGAAACACCATATATTTT. Protein product: CASTQGRQGRNTIYF. J is TRBJ1-3 and V is TRBV6-1, with a tentative D call TRBD1 (6 bases). The germline V gene encodes CDR1 MNHNS and CDR2 SASEGT. Trimming took off 7 bases at V and 5 bases at J, with 18 bases between the two ends. The CDR3 length is 15 residues.

The chain uses TRBV4-3 and TRBJ2-5; D may be TRBD2 (5 bases). The CDR3 extends over 14 amino acids. V was shortened by 0 bases and J by 7 bases, with 12 bases between the two germline ends. CDR1 is LGHNA and CDR2 is YSLEER in the germline V gene. The CDR3 is CASSQDLLAGTQYF. The CDR3 DNA follows: TGCGCCAGCAGCCAAGATCTTCTAGCTGGGACCCAGTACTTC.

This clonotype appeared many times. Here the CDR3 DNA reads TGCGCCAGCAGCTTAGGTGGGTCCCACTCCTACGAGCAGTACTTC. Its translation is CASSLGGSHSYEQYF. This sequence joins TRBV5-1 and TRBJ2-7; D gene uncertain. The germline V and J ends were trimmed by 2 bases and 0 bases, with 12 bases remaining between them. In germline, CDR1 is SGHRS, CDR2 YFSETQ. The CDR3 runs 15 residues.

This chain uses TRBV18 with TRBJ2-1, with 10 bases identical to TRBD1. The CDR3 loop spans 15 amino acids. V lost 3 bases, J lost 4 bases, and 3 bases stayed unmatched. Germline CDR1 and CDR2: KGHSH and LQKENI. As DNA, the CDR3 is TGTGCCAGCTCACCGGGACAGGGGAGGTACAATGAGCAGTTCTTC. Its translation: CASSPGQGRYNEQFF.

The chain combines TRBV20-1 with TRBJ2-1, with 7 bases aligning to TRBD2. Germline CDR1 reads DFQATT; CDR2 reads SNEGSKA (reference sequence). The CDR3 spans 14 residues. With V trimmed by 6 bases and J by 4 bases, 9 bases remained unmatched. Written as DNA, the CDR3 is TGCAGTGCAGATAGCGGGTGGGATTACAATGAGCAGTTCTTC. It is translated as CSADSGWDYNEQFF.

The chain joins TRBV7-8 to TRBJ2-2; 10 bases map to TRBD2. This CDR3 has 17 residues. The germline gives CDR1 SGHVS, CDR2 FQNEAQ. With V trimmed by 0 bases and J by 4 bases, 5 bases remained unmatched. CDR3 DNA: TGTGCCAGCAGCTTAGCAGCGGGAGGGCCCGCCACCGGGGAGCTGTTTTTT. Amino acid sequence: CASSLAAGGPATGELFF.

This chain joins TRBV15 and TRBJ1-2; maybe TRBD1 (5 bases). Trimming cost V 10 bases and J 4 bases, with 19 bases left between them. The germline CDR1 and CDR2 sequences are LNHNV and YYDKDF (reference sequence). The CDR3 has 14 amino acids. The CDR3 bases are TGTGCCATCGGCCCAGGGCTCCTCTGCTATGGCTACACCTTC. Translating it yields CAIGPGLLCYGYTF.

This chain links TRBV20-1 with TRBJ1-5; D remains unclear. CDR3 length: 15 amino acids. Trimming took off 3 bases at V and 1 base at J, with 13 bases between the two ends. Germline CDR1 and CDR2: DFQATT and SNEGSKA (reference sequence). CDR3 in amino acids: CSASLSGGSNQPQHF. The CDR3 nucleotides are TGCAGTGCTAGTCTGTCAGGTGGAAGCAATCAGCCCCAGCATTTT.

Written as DNA, the CDR3 is TGCGCCAGCAGCCAAGATATGGGTACGCAGTATTTT. This translates into CASSQDMGTQYF. The chain combines TRBV4-1 with TRBJ2-3; D is unclear. V lost 0 bases, J lost 8 bases, and 6 bases lay in between. This CDR3 is 12 amino acids long. From germline, CDR1 is MGHRA and CDR2 YSYEKL.

Many counts were recorded for this clonotype. The genes are TRBV29-1 and TRBJ2-7; D is perhaps TRBD1 (5 bases). Germline CDR1 is SQVTM and CDR2 is ANQGSEA. The V end was cut by 6 bases, the J end by 1 base, with 13 bases between. There are 13 residues in the CDR3. The CDR3 protein is CSVAGPGSYEQYF. CDR3 bases: TGCAGCGTCGCAGGGCCGGGTTCCTACGAGCAGTACTTC.

A note on this clonotype: The junction departs from the called germline gene at one end, perhaps through a read error. The chain combines TRBV2 with TRBJ1-6; no clear D. CDR3 length equals 18 residues. From germline, CDR1 is SNHLY and CDR2 FYNNEI. CDR3 nucleotide sequence: TGTGCCACCACCCCAGGTTCTGGACGGAGCTCCTACAATTCACCCCTCCACTTT. It translates to CATTPGSGRSSYNSPLHF.

In this sample, this clonotype turned up many times. This sequence joins TRBV24-1 and TRBJ2-3; D not resolved. Trimming left V 6 bases short and J 5 bases short, with 17 bases between. The CDR3 totals 15 residues. Germline V gene sequence: CDR1 KGHDR, CDR2 SFDVKD. CDR3 nucleotides: TGTGCCACCAGTTTACGGGTTGGTGCCGAAGATACGCAGTATTTT. Its translation is CATSLRVGAEDTQYF.

This chain uses TRBV28 with TRBJ2-5; D tentatively fits TRBD1 or TRBD2 (5 bases each). Trimming removed 5 bases from V and 5 bases from J, with 18 bases in between. This CDR3 has 15 amino acids. Germline CDR1 and CDR2: MDHEN and SYDVKM. The CDR3 DNA is TGTGCCAGCAGTGAAGCCGGGACCCGGAGCGAGACCCAGTACTTC. Its protein product is CASSEAGTRSETQYF.

The V and J genes are TRBV4-1 and TRBJ2-1; D may correspond to TRBD1 or TRBD2 (5 bases each). The CDR3 is 14 amino acids. V was trimmed by 1 base and J by 8 bases, leaving 12 bases between them. Germline assignment: CDR1 MGHRA and CDR2 YSYEKL. For the CDR3, the DNA is TGCGCCAGCAGCCAAGGTGGGGGTTGGGATGAGCAGTTCTTC. Translated, it gives CASSQGGGWDEQFF.

J is TRBJ2-1 and V is TRBV20-1, with 9 positions matching TRBD2. J lost 8 bases, V lost 2 bases, and 10 bases had no gene match. The V gene's germline CDR1 is DFQATT and CDR2 SNEGSKA (reference sequence). This CDR3 comprises 15 residues. Here the CDR3 DNA reads TGCAGTGCTAGAATAGCGGGAGAAAGGCTGGATGAGCAGTTCTTC. Protein sequence: CSARIAGERLDEQFF.

This rearrangement joins TRBV7-9 to TRBJ2-1; 10 bases are a match to TRBD2. Germline V lookup: CDR1 SEHNR, CDR2 FQNEAQ (reference sequence). The CDR3 spans 17 residues. Trimming cost V 5 bases and J 3 bases; bases outside gene matches: 10. The CDR3 loop reads CASSTTLAGGYYNEQFF. The CDR3 nucleotides are TGTGCCAGCAGCACGACCTTAGCGGGAGGTTACTACAATGAGCAGTTCTTC.

The chain carries TRBV4-2 and TRBJ2-1; 10 nucleotides match TRBD2. CDR1 is LGHNA, CDR2 YNFKEQ, per germline. Trimming at V came to 4 bases and at J to 2 bases, leaving 5 bases not matched to a gene. The CDR3 runs to 16 residues. The CDR3 spells CASSPDLAGAYNEQFF. The CDR3 bases are TGTGCCAGCAGCCCCGATCTAGCGGGGGCCTACAATGAGCAGTTCTTC.

This clonotype was seen many times. DNA for the CDR3: TGTGCCAGCAGTGCACGCAGGGCCGGGAACACTGAAGCTTTCTTT. Translation: CASSARRAGNTEAFF. The chain combines TRBV6-1 with TRBJ1-1; TRBD1 might be the D (5 bases). With 4 bases removed from V and 1 base from J, the gap between germline ends came to 13 bases. The CDR3 is 15 amino acids. CDR1 is MNHNS, CDR2 SASEGT, per germline.

V usage is TRBV7-2 and J usage is TRBJ2-3, with D perhaps matching TRBD2 (5 bases). V was trimmed by 4 bases and J by 1 base, leaving 12 bases between them. Germline CDR1 is SGHTA and CDR2 is FQGNSA. The CDR3 has 15 residues. The CDR3 region has the DNA TGTGCCAGCAGCTCATACGCAGCGGGCACAGATACGCAGTATTTT. This sequence encodes CASSSYAAGTDTQYF.

This clonotype was counted between two and nine times. This chain joins TRBV20-1 and TRBJ1-5; 8 bases are shared with TRBD1. CDR3 length: 16 amino acids. The germline V gene encodes CDR1 DFQATT and CDR2 SNEGSKA (reference sequence). V lost 4 bases and J lost 0; bases outside the gene matches: 8. DNA of the CDR3: TGCAGTGCTATGTTCGGGACAGGATATAGCAATCAGCCCCAGCATTTT. Protein product: CSAMFGTGYSNQPQHF.

This clonotype was seen a handful of times. V usage is TRBV25-1 and J usage is TRBJ1-6; possibly TRBD1 for D (5 bases). The CDR3 is 12 amino acids. Germline-derived CDR1 and CDR2 are MGHDK and SYGVNS. The V gene lost 6 bases and the J gene lost 7 bases, with 7 bases spanning the gap. The CDR3 sequence: CASRPGNSPLHF. The CDR3 DNA follows: TGTGCCAGCAGGCCAGGGAATTCACCCCTCCACTTT.

The J gene is TRBJ2-5, the V gene TRBV11-2, with D tentatively TRBD2 (5 bases). CDR1 and CDR2 (germline): SGHAT, FQNNGV. The CDR3 runs 15 residues. The V end lost 5 bases, the J end lost 4 bases, and 17 bases lay between the germline ends. CDR3 loop: CASSPRSPRGETQYF. The CDR3 DNA follows: TGTGCCAGCAGCCCCCGGTCTCCCCGGGGAGAGACCCAGTACTTC.

This clonotype has at least ten counts. The J gene is TRBJ2-1, the V gene TRBV29-1; the match to TRBD2 covers 9 bases. CDR1 is SQVTM and CDR2 is ANQGSEA in the germline V gene. The CDR3 spans 13 residues. J was trimmed by 3 bases and V by 6 bases; bases with no gene match: 3. The CDR3 nucleotides are TGCAGCGTCTCTAGCGGGGTCTACAATGAGCAGTTCTTC. Translated, it gives CSVSSGVYNEQFF.